The table lists the clone carrying this T cell receptor (beta chain) with a few counts. No antigen is known for it. This entry comes from a study of CD8+ T cells in alopecia areata. Study details: Scoring treated patients' severity relied on the percentage of scalp area affected.

From germline, CDR1 is ENHRY and CDR2 SYGVKD. The CDR3 sequence is 13 residues long. Trimming shortened V by 0 bases and J by 7 bases, and 4 bases separated the two germline ends. The treatment was: oral pan-JAK inhibitor, 5-10 mg twice daily. Study-level findings and limits: Mice gave a clearer picture of TCR sharing than patients did, possibly for HLA-related reasons. Many expanded lesional clones stayed in scalp and blood while on tofacitinib.

Reverse transcribed after extraction, RNA yielded cDNA as the sequencing template. Repertoires were generated with immunoSEQ multiplex PCR, while TCRdb's copy carries only in-frame clones and drops some. The data contain 150,000 to 200,000 clones, around three fifths of them seen just once; the ten biggest clones take up about 1.3%. The sequence was obtained from a human donor with alopecia areata. This specimen was CD4+ T cells sorted from blood, taken around week 50, from a patient treated with tofacitinib. The rearrangement joins TRBV10-3 to TRBJ1-6; D is undetermined. The CDR3: CAISESVNSPLHF. CDR3 DNA: TGTGCCATCAGTGAGTCAGTAAATTCACCCCTCCACTTT.